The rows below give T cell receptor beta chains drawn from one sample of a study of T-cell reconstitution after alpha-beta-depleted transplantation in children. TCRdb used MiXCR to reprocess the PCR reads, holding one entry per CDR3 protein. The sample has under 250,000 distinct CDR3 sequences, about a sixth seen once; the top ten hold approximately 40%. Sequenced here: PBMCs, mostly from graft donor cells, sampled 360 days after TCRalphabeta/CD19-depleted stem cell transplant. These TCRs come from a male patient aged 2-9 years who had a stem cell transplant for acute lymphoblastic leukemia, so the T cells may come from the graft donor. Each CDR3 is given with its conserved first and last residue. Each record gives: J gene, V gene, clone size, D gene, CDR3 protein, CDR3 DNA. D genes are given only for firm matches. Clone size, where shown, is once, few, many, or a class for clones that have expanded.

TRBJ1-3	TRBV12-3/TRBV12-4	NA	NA	CASGAFGGNTIYF	TGTGCCAGCGGAGCGTTTGGAGGAAACACCATATATTTT
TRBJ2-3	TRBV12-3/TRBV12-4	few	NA	CASSREFSTDTQYF	TGTGCCAGCAGTCGAGAATTTAGCACAGATACGCAGTATTTT
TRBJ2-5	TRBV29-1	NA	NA	CSVLDVNEETQYF	TGCAGCGTTCTCGATGTAAACGAAGAGACCCAGTACTTC
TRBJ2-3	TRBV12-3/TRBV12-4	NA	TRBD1	CASRGDRSSDTQYF	TGTGCCAGCAGAGGGGACAGGTCGTCAGATACGCAGTATTTT
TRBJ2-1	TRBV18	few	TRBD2	CASSPSAPGLGNEQFF	TGTGCCAGCTCCCCTTCAGCCCCGGGACTAGGGAATGAGCAGTTCTTC
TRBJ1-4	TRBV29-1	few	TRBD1	CSVSRTGTGTNEKLFF	TGCAGCGTCTCTCGAACCGGGACAGGCACTAATGAAAAACTGTTTTTT
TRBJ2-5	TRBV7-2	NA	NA	CASSFYRETQYF	TGTGCCAGCAGCTTCTATCGTGAGACCCAGTACTTC
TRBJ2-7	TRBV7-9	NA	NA	CASSRGERNHEQYF	TGTGCCAGCAGCCGGGGTGAGAGGAACCACGAGCAGTACTTC
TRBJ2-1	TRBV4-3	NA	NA	CASSQDSGLAYNEQFF	TGCGCCAGCAGCCAGGACTCGGGGTTAGCCTACAATGAGCAGTTCTTC
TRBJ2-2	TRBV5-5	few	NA	CASSPLGGPNTGELFF	TGTGCCAGCAGCCCTCTCGGCGGGCCGAACACCGGGGAGCTGTTTTTT
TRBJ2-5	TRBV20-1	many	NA	CSAPKGGPQETQYF	TGCAGTGCCCCGAAAGGGGGACCCCAAGAGACCCAGTACTTC
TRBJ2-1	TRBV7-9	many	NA	CASSHDGGTYNEQFF	TGTGCCAGCAGCCATGACGGGGGGACATACAATGAGCAGTTCTTC
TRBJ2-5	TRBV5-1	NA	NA	CASSSAGPQETQYF	TGCGCCAGCAGCTCCGCCGGGCCTCAAGAGACCCAGTACTTC
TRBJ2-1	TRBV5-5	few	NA	CASSYRQARFPNEQFF	TGTGCCAGCAGCTACCGACAGGCCCGCTTTCCCAATGAGCAGTTCTTC
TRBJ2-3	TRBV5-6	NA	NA	CASSLSLGDWRDTQYF	TGTGCCAGCAGCTTAAGCCTTGGGGACTGGAGGGATACGCAGTATTTT
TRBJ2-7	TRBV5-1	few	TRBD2	CASSWEGSAYEQYF	TGCGCCAGCAGCTGGGAGGGGTCTGCCTACGAGCAGTACTTC
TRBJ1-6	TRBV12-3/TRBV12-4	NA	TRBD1	CASNADRGRPPLHF	TGTGCCAGCAACGCGGACAGGGGTCGTCCACCCCTCCACTTT
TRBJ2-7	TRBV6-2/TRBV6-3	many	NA	CASSHSYEQYF	TGTGCCAGCAGCCACTCCTACGAGCAGTACTTC
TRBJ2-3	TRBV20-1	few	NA	CCARSRAASSTDTQYF	TGCTGTGCTAGGAGTCGGGCGGCTAGTTCCACAGATACGCAGTATTTT
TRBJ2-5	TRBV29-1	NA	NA	CSVGGGVQETQYF	TGCAGCGTTGGGGGTGGGGTCCAAGAGACCCAGTACTTC
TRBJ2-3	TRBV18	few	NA	CASSPGGASADTQYF	TGTGCCAGCTCACCAGGGGGGGCCAGTGCAGATACGCAGTATTTT
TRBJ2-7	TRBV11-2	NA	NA	CASSLVPTSSPYEQYF	TGTGCCAGCAGCTTAGTCCCGACGAGTTCGCCCTACGAGCAGTACTTC
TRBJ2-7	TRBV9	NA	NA	CASSVQESYEQYF	TGTGCCAGCAGCGTGCAGGAATCCTACGAGCAGTACTTC
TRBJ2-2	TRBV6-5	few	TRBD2	CASSYPGTGGNTGELFF	TGTGCCAGCAGTTACCCCGGTACGGGGGGGAACACCGGGGAGCTGTTTTTT
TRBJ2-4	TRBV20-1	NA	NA	CSAHRLDAGNIQYF	TGCAGTGCCCACAGACTAGATGCGGGAAACATTCAGTACTTC
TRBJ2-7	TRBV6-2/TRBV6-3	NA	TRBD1	CASSFTVTGTYEQYF	TGTGCCAGCAGTTTTACTGTGACAGGGACCTACGAGCAGTACTTC
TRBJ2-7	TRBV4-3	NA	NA	CASSQDLPHTSYEQYF	TGCGCCAGCAGCCAAGATCTTCCGCACACTTCCTACGAGCAGTACTTC
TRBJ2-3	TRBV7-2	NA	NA	CASSLEVRGATHTQYF	TGTGCCAGCAGCTTAGAAGTCCGGGGGGCTACCCATACGCAGTATTTT
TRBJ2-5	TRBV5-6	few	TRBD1	CASSGDRAQETQYF	TGTGCCAGCAGCGGAGACAGGGCACAAGAGACCCAGTACTTC
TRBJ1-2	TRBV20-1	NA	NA	CSASSRGANYGYTF	TGCAGTGCTAGTAGTCGGGGGGCCAACTATGGCTACACCTTC
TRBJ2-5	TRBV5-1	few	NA	CASRGPETQYF	TGCGCCAGCAGGGGTCCAGAGACCCAGTACTTC
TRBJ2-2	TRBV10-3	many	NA	CAIRTPGERAGELFF	TGTGCCATCAGAACTCCAGGGGAGAGGGCCGGGGAGCTGTTTTTT
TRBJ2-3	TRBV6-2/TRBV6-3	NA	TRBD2	CASSSTARGLAGSGTDTQYF	TGTGCCAGCAGCTCGACAGCTAGGGGACTAGCGGGTTCAGGCACAGATACGCAGTATTTT
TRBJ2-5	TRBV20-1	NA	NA	CSAIEGRRETQYF	TGCAGTGCTATTGAGGGGCGGAGGGAGACCCAGTACTTC
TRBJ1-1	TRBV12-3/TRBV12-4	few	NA	CASADPPKNAEAFF	TGTGCCAGCGCCGATCCGCCGAAAAACGCTGAAGCTTTCTTT
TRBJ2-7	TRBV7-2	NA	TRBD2	CASSLVGGGSTYEQYF	TGTGCCAGCAGCTTAGTGGGGGGGGGTTCTACCTACGAGCAGTACTTC
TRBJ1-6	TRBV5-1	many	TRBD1	CASSFMGQGRSPLHF	TGCGCCAGCAGCTTTATGGGACAGGGAAGATCACCCCTCCACTTT
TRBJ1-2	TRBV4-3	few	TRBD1	CASSHPGQADYGYTF	TGCGCCAGCAGCCACCCCGGACAGGCCGACTATGGCTACACCTTC
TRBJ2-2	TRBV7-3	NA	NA	CASSSGYTGELFF	TGTGCCAGCAGCTCCGGGTACACCGGGGAGCTGTTTTTT
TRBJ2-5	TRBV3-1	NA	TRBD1	CASSLSSGTGFQETQYF	TGTGCCAGCAGCCTCAGTTCCGGGACAGGGTTTCAAGAGACCCAGTACTTC
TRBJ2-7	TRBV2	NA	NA	CASSRTPNEQYF	TGTGCCAGCAGTAGGACTCCCAACGAGCAGTACTTC
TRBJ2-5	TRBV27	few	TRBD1	CASSLSGRGRSETQYF	TGTGCCAGCAGTTTATCGGGCAGGGGGCGATCTGAGACCCAGTACTTC